This entry features one T cell receptor (beta chain) sequence. What it binds is unknown. These data come from a study of cytomegalovirus exposure and HLA in healthy donors. Study results and limitations: Sequencing probably produced one cluster of sequence variants that were highly shared. The productive fraction for most TCR beta V segments was about 87% or about 30% in an earlier analysis. Compared with the roughly 700-donor mean, an Asian-associated ancestry cluster reportedly had fewer N-insertions, according to a later analysis.

Researchers ran the PCR with 60 Vbeta and 13 Jbeta primers. As originally analysed: Approximately 79 million unique TCR beta chains, roughly 11 million of them shared, were counted by a later analysis. Clones were sequenced by immunoSEQ multiplex PCR, and TCRdb holds only the in-frame ones, with some missing. V, J and clone size reflect that table, while D and trimming were determined from the DNA. The sample gives some 140,000 clones, about 10% of which show up once; approximately 7.5% is in the top ten. V shed 8 bases and J 1 base; nucleotides not matched to a gene: 7. In germline, CDR1 is SNHLY, CDR2 FYNNEI. The CDR3 loop spans 14 amino acids.

The origin of this receptor is a middle-aged woman in good health and CMV-seropositive. V gene TRBV2 combines with J gene TRBJ2-7, with 8 bases that match TRBD2. Material for sequencing was PBMCs. CDR3 loop: CASRGGRGSYEQYF. CDR3 sequence (DNA): TGTGCCAGCCGGGGGGGGCGGGGATCCTACGAGCAGTACTTC. Drawing the rest from reference TRBV2 and TRBJ2-7, the complete variable domain is EPEVTQTPSHQVTQMGQEVILRCVPISNHLYFYWYRQILGQKVEFLVSFYNNEISEKSEIFDDQFSVERPDGSNFTLKIRSTKLEDSAMYFCASRGGRGSYEQYFGPGTRLTVT.